One sample yielded the 11 T cell receptor beta chains listed below, sequenced in a study of blood T cell repertoires in COVID-19. Some clones are missing from TCRdb's copy, which holds only in-frame ones; the method was immunoSEQ multiplex PCR. The table lists about 390,000 clones, 80% to 90% of them singletons. Specimen: PBMCs or T cells enriched from blood (not recorded which). The receptors were gathered from a woman aged 45-65 years who had recovered from COVID-19.

The chain couples TRBV12-3 or TRBV12-4 to TRBJ2-5, with D perhaps matching TRBD2 (5 bases). This CDR3 is 13 amino acids long. Between the trimmed V and J ends, which lost 10 bases and 9 bases, there was a span of 21 bases. CDR3 in DNA: TGTGCCACCTCCACTAGTGAGATGGAGGCCCAGTACTTC. It translates to CATSTSEMEAQYF.

This clone was counted a single time. This chain joins TRBV2 and TRBJ1-5, with D possibly matching TRBD1 (6 bases). The CDR3 length is 13 residues. Per germline, CDR1 SNHLY and CDR2 FYNNEI. The V end was cut by 6 bases, the J end by 3 bases, with 9 bases between. The CDR3 sequence is CASSGQTNQPQHF. The DNA of the CDR3 is TGTGCCAGCAGCGGACAGACCAATCAGCCCCAGCATTTT.

This chain links TRBV7-2 with TRBJ2-1, with D tentatively TRBD2 (7 bases). CDR1 and CDR2 from the germline V gene are SGHTA and FQGNSA. The V end was cut by 8 bases, the J end by 6 bases, with 26 bases between. This CDR3 comprises 17 residues. The CDR3 spells CASGDLLGGRGGNEQFF. The CDR3 DNA follows: TGTGCCAGCGGGGACCTGTTAGGGGGTCGCGGGGGCAATGAGCAGTTCTTC.

The chain employs TRBV19 and TRBJ1-1; 7 bases are shared with TRBD1. The V gene end was trimmed by 6 bases and the J gene end by 2 bases; junction bases not matched to a gene: 12. This CDR3 is built from 16 residues. CDR1 is LNHDA, CDR2 SQIVND, per germline (reference sequence). This chain's CDR3 is CASRHPAGTANTEAFF. The CDR3 nucleotides are TGTGCCAGTAGACATCCCGCCGGGACAGCTAACACTGAAGCTTTCTTT.

The J gene is TRBJ2-1, the V gene TRBV6-5; D ambiguous. The V gene lost 5 bases and the J gene lost 4 bases, with 6 bases spanning the gap. The CDR3 totals 12 residues. Germline CDR1 is MNHEY and CDR2 is SVGAGI. CDR3 residues: CASSILYNEQFF. The CDR3 nucleotides read TGTGCCAGCAGTATCCTATACAATGAGCAGTTCTTC.

The chain carries TRBV4-1 and TRBJ2-2; tentatively, D is TRBD1 (6 bases). CDR1 and CDR2 (germline): MGHRA, YSYEKL. V was shortened by 0 bases and J by 2 bases, with 16 bases between the two germline ends. The CDR3 has 18 residues. CDR3 loop: CASSQEFSGTQNTGELFF. The CDR3 coding sequence is TGCGCCAGCAGCCAAGAATTCTCCGGGACACAAAACACCGGGGAGCTGTTTTTT.

This chain links TRBV11-2 with TRBJ2-5; 8 positions agree with TRBD2. Germline values: CDR1 SGHAT, CDR2 FQNNGV. V lost 5 bases, J lost 5 bases, and 4 bases stayed unmatched. The CDR3 consists of 13 residues. CDR3 loop: CASSPGGGETQYF. Here the CDR3 DNA reads TGTGCCAGCAGCCCGGGAGGGGGGGAGACCCAGTACTTC.

J is TRBJ1-1 and V is TRBV7-9; the D gene is possibly TRBD1 (6 bases). CDR3 length: 15 amino acids. Germline loops: CDR1 SEHNR, CDR2 FQNEAQ (reference sequence). Trimming pared 6 bases from V and 1 base from J, leaving 15 bases between. The CDR3 DNA sequence: TGTGCCAGCAGGAAGGCTTTACAGGGGAACACTGAAGCTTTCTTT. Translating it yields CASRKALQGNTEAFF.

The genes are TRBV28 and TRBJ1-2, with D maybe TRBD1 (5 bases). V was clipped by 4 bases and J by 3 bases, with 15 bases between them. Per germline, CDR1 MDHEN and CDR2 SYDVKM. The CDR3 contains 15 residues. The CDR3 nucleotides are TGTGCCAGCAGTTCTCAGGGAGGAGGAGACTATGGCTACACCTTC. It is translated as CASSSQGGGDYGYTF.

V and J are TRBV4-3 and TRBJ1-5, with D perhaps TRBD1 (6 bases). Germline loops: CDR1 LGHNA, CDR2 YSLEER. The V end lost 1 base, the J end lost 5 bases, and 18 bases lay between the germline ends. The CDR3 loop spans 17 amino acids. CDR3 loop: CASSQGVGAVMDQPQHF. The CDR3 DNA follows: TGCGCCAGCAGCCAAGGAGTGGGGGCCGTAATGGATCAGCCCCAGCATTTT.

The chain joins TRBV15 to TRBJ1-1; no reliable D call. Germline loops: CDR1 LNHNV, CDR2 YYDKDF (reference sequence). With 0 bases removed from V and 0 bases from J, the gap between germline ends came to 14 bases. The CDR3 has 17 residues. CDR3 sequence: CATSRDAQLSMNTEAFF. The CDR3 DNA sequence: TGTGCCACCAGCAGAGATGCACAGCTCTCCATGAACACTGAAGCTTTCTTT.